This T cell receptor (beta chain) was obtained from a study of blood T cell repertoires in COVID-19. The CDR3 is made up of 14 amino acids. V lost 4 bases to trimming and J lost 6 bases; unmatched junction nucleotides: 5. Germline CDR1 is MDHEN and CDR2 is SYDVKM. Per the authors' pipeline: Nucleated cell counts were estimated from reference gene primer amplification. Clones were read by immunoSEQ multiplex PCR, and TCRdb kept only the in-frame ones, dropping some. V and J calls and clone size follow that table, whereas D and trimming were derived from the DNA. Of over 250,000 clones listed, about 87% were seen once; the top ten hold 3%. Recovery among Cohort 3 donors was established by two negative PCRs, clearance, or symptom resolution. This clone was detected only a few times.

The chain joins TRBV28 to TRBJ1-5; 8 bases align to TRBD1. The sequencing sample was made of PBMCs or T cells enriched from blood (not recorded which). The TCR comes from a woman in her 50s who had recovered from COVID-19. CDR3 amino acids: CASSSGQGIQPQHF. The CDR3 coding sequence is TGTGCCAGCAGTTCCGGACAGGGAATTCAGCCCCAGCATTTT.